Below, one T cell receptor (beta chain) is given with its context. Its antigen remains unknown. V was clipped by 2 bases and J by 4 bases, with 3 bases between them. Germline V gene lookup returns CDR1 SGHRS and CDR2 YFSETQ. This CDR3 spans 11 amino acids. The data were taken from a study of fetal regulatory T cell absence and autoimmunity. Looking at the study overall: Without clinical diabetes, IPEX patients showed exocrine pancreas autoimmunity. Overall study findings and caveats: In IPEX, the enrichment was taken to support antigen-driven autoimmunity before birth.

Produced via immunoSEQ multiplex PCR; TCRdb's table is partial and in-frame only. The sample has about 46,000 clones; approximately 83% are singletons. The sample consisted of cord blood. The sequence was obtained from a newborn boy with IPEX syndrome. The chain employs TRBV5-1 and TRBJ1-2; the D is unclear. CDR3 DNA sequence: TGCGCCAGCAGCTTATTCTATGGCTACACCTTC. As protein: CASSLFYGYTF.